This T cell receptor (beta chain) derives from a study of T cells in Graves' hyperthyroidism and ophthalmopathy. Amplification targeted TCR beta CDR3 regions from RNA transcripts. A first-round RT-PCR of the TCR CDR3 used the HTBI primer set. TCRdb itself ran the multiplex PCR reads through MiXCR, one entry per CDR3 protein. The sample contains roughly 250,000 distinct CDR3 sequences, 13% to 15% of which appear only once. Patients aged 18 to 65 had newly diagnosed hyperthyroidism of under 2 months' duration. Sequenced: blood. The TCR sequence derives from a middle-aged woman with Graves' hyperthyroidism that later progressed to Graves' ophthalmopathy.

CDR3: CASRTGTSGSNEQFF. The DNA for the CDR3 is TGTGCCAGCAGAACCGGGACTAGCGGCTCCAATGAGCAGTTCTTC. This rearrangement joins TRBV2 to TRBJ2-1, with 11 bases fitting TRBD2. The length of the CDR3 is 15 residues. The germline CDR1 and CDR2 sequences are SNHLY and FYNNEI. Germline trimming cut 6 bases from V and 6 bases from J; bases unmatched to any gene: 7.